This T cell receptor (beta chain) comes out of a study of shared clonotypes between healthy human individuals. Study-wide points: Sampling used blood alone; tissue repertoires probably differ.

Germline CDR1 is MNHEY and CDR2 is SMNVEV (reference sequence). This CDR3 contains 14 residues. V was shortened by 2 bases and J by 3 bases, with 7 bases between the two germline ends. Regarding this clone: Antigen unknown.

Each subset's genomic DNA was split evenly across several immunoSEQ plates. The method was immunoSEQ multiplex PCR; TCRdb's version includes in-frame clones alone and lacks a portion of them. The sample lists approximately 510,000 clones; 79% were seen once. Donation came from healthy HIV-negative adults that had no recent acute infections or vaccinations. Donors were Caucasian adults residing in Nashville, Tennessee, USA. The clonotype was recovered from a woman between 40 and 55 years old in good health. Some clones in this sample may be carry-over from other donors' samples. This sequence joins TRBV27 and TRBJ2-2; D not certain. The sample comprised PBMCs. The CDR3 protein is CASSLTVYTGELFF. CDR3 sequence (DNA): TGTGCCAGCAGTTTAACAGTCTACACCGGGGAGCTGTTTTTT.